Each of the 8 T cell receptor beta chains below was sequenced from the same sample in a study of shared clonotypes between healthy human individuals. Sequencing was performed with immunoSEQ multiplex PCR; in TCRdb, only in-frame clones are kept and a portion is missing. Among about 2.4 million clones listed, roughly 93% were seen once. Specimen: naive CD4+ T cells from PBMCs. Subset denoted: CD45RA+ positively selected. The receptors shown here come from a man younger than 35 in good health. Some clones in this sample may be carry-over from other donors' samples.

Remarks on this clone: Within the sample, other DNA sequences also encode this same CDR3. This chain joins TRBV6-5 and TRBJ1-2, with 10 positions matching TRBD1. V shed 6 bases, J shed 2 bases, and the junction held 0 bases outside the gene matches. The CDR3 extends over 13 amino acids. The germline V gene has CDR1 MNHEY and CDR2 SVGAGI. CDR3 coding DNA: TGTGCCAGCAGGGACAGGGGGAACTATGGCTACACCTTC. Its protein is CASRDRGNYGYTF.

V gene TRBV6-6 combines with J gene TRBJ2-7; 11 bases align to TRBD2. The ends lost 11 bases at V and 3 bases at J; junction bases unmatched: 12. Looked up from germline, CDR1 is MNHNY and CDR2 is SVGAGI (reference sequence). The CDR3 is made up of 15 amino acids. CDR3 residues: CAARGGTSGDYEQYF. For the CDR3, the DNA is TGTGCCGCCCGAGGGGGGACTAGCGGAGACTACGAGCAGTACTTC.

J is TRBJ2-5 and V is TRBV2; possible D gene TRBD2, 5 bases. The CDR3 length is 9 residues. The germline gives CDR1 SNHLY, CDR2 FYNNEI. With 11 bases removed from V and 4 bases from J, the gap between germline ends came to 5 bases. The CDR3 nucleotides read TGTGCCGGAGGAGAGACCCAGTACTTC. It encodes CAGGETQYF.

The chain employs TRBV6-5 and TRBJ2-1; D is unresolved. Deletions cut 2 bases from V and 2 bases from J, with 10 bases between. The germline V gene has CDR1 MNHEY and CDR2 SVGAGI. This CDR3 has 15 residues. CDR3 sequence reads: CASSYPQEPYNEQFF. DNA of the CDR3: TGTGCCAGCAGTTACCCCCAGGAGCCCTACAATGAGCAGTTCTTC.

CDR3 region: CGLAGRAGEQFF. The CDR3 region has the DNA TGCGGGCTAGCGGGTCGGGCGGGTGAGCAGTTCTTC. J is TRBJ2-1 and V is TRBV29-1; 8 bases are shared with TRBD2. Germline V CDR1 and CDR2: SQVTM, ANQGSEA. This CDR3 region has 12 residues.

The chain joins TRBV19 to TRBJ1-2, with unresolved D. Trimming shortened V by 2 bases and J by 3 bases, and 7 bases separated the two germline ends. Germline assignment: CDR1 LNHDA and CDR2 SQIVND (reference sequence). This CDR3 spans 13 amino acids. The CDR3 here is CASSITADYGYTF. CDR3 DNA: TGTGCCAGTAGTATAACGGCAGACTATGGCTACACCTTC.

The rearrangement uses TRBV11-2 and TRBJ1-1; perhaps TRBD1 as D (5 bases). Deletions cut 5 bases from V and 2 bases from J, with 15 bases between. The germline V gene encodes CDR1 SGHAT and CDR2 FQNNGV. This CDR3 spans 15 amino acids. The CDR3 loop reads CASSPMSGHNTEAFF. The DNA for the CDR3 is TGTGCCAGCAGCCCCATGTCGGGGCATAACACTGAAGCTTTCTTT.

This chain connects TRBV7-2 to TRBJ2-5, with TRBD2 matching 10 bases. The J call may be wrong; the DNA end is better matched by TRBJ2-7. CDR3 length: 16 residues. Germline V gives CDR1 SGHTA, CDR2 FQGNSA. The CDR3, as DNA: TGTGCCAGCAGCTTAGAATGGGCTAGCGGGAGCTACGAGCAGTACTTC. Its protein product is CASSLEWASGSYEQYF.